The T cell receptor beta chain described here comes from a study of post-analysis software for immune sequencing data. Background on the study: The study covered relapsing-remitting, secondary progressive and progressive-relapsing courses of multiple sclerosis.

General observations from the study: By F measure, samples from a shared preparation batch strongly co-clustered. A significant reduction in normalized Chao1 diversity was observed in multiple sclerosis patients versus controls. In patients, TRBV5-6, TRBV5-1 and TRBV20-1 belonged to roughly five TRBV segments found more frequently than in controls.

From germline, CDR1 is DFQATT and CDR2 SNEGSKA (reference sequence). Trimming left V 5 bases short and J 1 base short, with 5 bases between. The CDR3 loop spans 11 amino acids. Presence of unique molecular identifiers characterized the TCR beta cDNA libraries. TCRdb ran MiXCR on the PCR reads and lists one entry per CDR3 protein. This sample has roughly 600,000 distinct CDR3 sequences, with roughly 46% found just once. A few counts support this clonotype. The antigen remains unidentified. The sequence was obtained from a girl aged 10 to 17 with multiple sclerosis. The material sequenced was blood. The rearrangement links TRBV20-1 to TRBJ2-5; no reliable D call. The CDR3 loop is CSAYFQETQYF. As DNA, the CDR3 is TGCAGTGCTTACTTCCAAGAGACCCAGTACTTC.